This T cell receptor beta chain was sequenced for a study of identical twins. Study-level findings and limits: Within twin pairs, the out-of-frame alpha sequences they shared showed excess low generation probability. High-abundance cord blood beta clonotypes had fewer insertions; memory repertoires showed none.

Trimming took 2 bases from V and 10 from J, leaving 12 bases between them. Per germline, CDR1 MNHEY and CDR2 SVGAGI. This CDR3 comprises 14 residues. TCRdb recomputed calls from the 5' RACE reads with MiXCR, one row per CDR3 protein. The table includes fewer than 800,000 distinct CDR3 sequences, roughly 7.2% detected once. This clonotype showed up many times. Its specificity is unknown. These records were also assigned to another study, of yellow fever vaccine responses in identical twins.

Specimen: PBMCs. The chain uses TRBV6-5 and TRBJ1-6; possibly TRBD1 for D (5 bases). The receptor was isolated from a woman aged 18-29 years in good health. The CDR3 DNA is TGTGCCAGCAGTTACATCGGGGGAGGCTCACCCCTCCACTTT. Encoded protein: CASSYIGGGSPLHF.